These 8 T cell receptor beta chains came from one sample sequenced in a study of T-cell reconstitution after alpha-beta-depleted transplantation in children. Unique molecular identifiers featured in how the TCRbeta library was prepared. Via MiXCR, TCRdb re-called the PCR reads, giving one row per CDR3 protein. Among roughly 70,000 distinct CDR3 sequences listed, just under 5% were seen once. The sequenced sample was PBMCs, mostly from graft donor cells, obtained 180 days after TCRalphabeta/CD19-depleted stem cell transplant. These receptors all stem from a boy in the first two years of life who had a stem cell transplant for acute myeloid leukemia, so the T cells may come from the graft donor.

The table lists this clonotype with many counts. The CDR3 DNA is TGTGCCAGCAGTTTGGGGACAGATTCCTACGAGCAGTACGTC. Protein: CASSLGTDSYEQYV. The chain joins TRBV27 to TRBJ2-7; 7 positions match TRBD1. Trimming removed 3 bases from V and 1 base from J; junction bases left unmatched: 3. The CDR3 covers 14 residues. Germline assignment: CDR1 MNHEY and CDR2 SMNVEV (reference sequence).

This clonotype was counted many times. The chain has TRBV6-5 and TRBJ2-4, with D perhaps matching TRBD1 or TRBD2 (5 bases each). The germline V gene has CDR1 MNHEY and CDR2 SVGAGI. V lost 7 bases, J lost 0 bases, and 13 bases lay in between. This CDR3 comprises 15 residues. CDR3 sequence (DNA): TGTGCCAGCACCCAGGGTGGGGGAGCCAAAAACATTCAGTACTTC. It encodes CASTQGGGAKNIQYF.

This clonotype has at least ten counts. The chain links TRBV7-8 to TRBJ1-4; no clear D gene. The CDR3 spans 14 residues. Deletions cut 1 base from V and 8 bases from J, with 11 bases between. Germline V gives CDR1 SGHVS, CDR2 FQNEAQ. The CDR3 protein is CASSLGASSEKLFF. CDR3 sequence (DNA): TGTGCCAGCAGCTTAGGGGCCAGCTCGGAAAAACTGTTTTTT.

This clonotype has at least ten counts. The rearrangement uses TRBV7-9 and TRBJ2-7; the D call may be TRBD1 or TRBD2 (5 bases each). CDR1 and CDR2 (germline): SEHNR, FQNEAQ (reference sequence). This CDR3 is 14 amino acids long. V was cut by 3 bases and J by 2 bases, with 11 bases left in between. CDR3 region: CASSFSGAAYEQYF. The CDR3 nucleotides read TGTGCCAGCAGCTTCTCCGGGGCGGCCTACGAGCAGTACTTC.

This clonotype was observed at least ten times. This chain joins TRBV11-2 and TRBJ1-1; no clear D. With 1 base removed from V and 4 bases from J, the gap between germline ends came to 7 bases. Germline V CDR1 and CDR2: SGHAT, FQNNGV. The CDR3 has 13 residues. CDR3 nucleotides: TGTGCCAGCAGCTTAGTCCCGGCCACTGAAGCTTTCTTT. Its protein product is CASSLVPATEAFF.

This clonotype showed up many times. This sequence joins TRBV29-1 and TRBJ1-2, with 7 positions matching TRBD1. V dropped 4 bases and J dropped 8; count of bases not matched to a gene: 10. This CDR3 contains 13 residues. Per germline, CDR1 SQVTM and CDR2 ANQGSEA. CDR3 DNA sequence: TGCAGCGTTGGTCATTGGCAGGGGGAGGGCTACACCTTC. This codes for CSVGHWQGEGYTF.

Worth noting for this clonotype: This may be a read error: a much more frequent sequence differs by one nucleotide. The chain combines TRBV19 with TRBJ2-1; TRBD1 is a possible D gene (6 bases). Germline V gives CDR1 LNHDA, CDR2 SQIVND (reference sequence). The CDR3 is made up of 13 amino acids. In DNA, the CDR3 is TGTGCCAGTAGTATAGACAGGGACAATGTGCAGTTCTTC. Translation: CASSIDRDNVQFF.

In this sample, this clonotype turned up many times. The gene calls are TRBV12-3 or TRBV12-4 and TRBJ1-6; no clear D. The V end lost 6 bases, the J end lost 6 bases, and 12 bases lay between the germline ends. The length of the CDR3 is 14 residues. The CDR3 DNA follows: TGTGCCAGCAGCCAGGCGTGGACTAATTCACCCCTCCACTTT. Residues: CASSQAWTNSPLHF.